One sample yielded the 4 T cell receptor beta chains listed below, sequenced in a study of blood T cell repertoires in COVID-19. Here immunoSEQ multiplex PCR was the method, and the copy in TCRdb shows in-frame clones only, minus some. The sample lists around 250,000 clones; 80% to 90% were seen once. Sequenced sample: PBMCs or T cells enriched from blood (not recorded which). The source of these receptors is a woman younger than 45 with acute COVID-19.

This chain uses TRBV5-1 with TRBJ1-1; TRBD1 is a possible D gene (6 bases). CDR3 length: 14 amino acids. V was shortened by 4 bases and J by 3 bases, with 13 bases between the two germline ends. CDR1 SGHRS and CDR2 YFSETQ come from the germline V gene. The CDR3 sequence: CASSLSDSYTEAFF. In DNA form, the CDR3 reads TGCGCCAGCAGCCTGTCGGACAGTTACACTGAAGCTTTCTTT.

The gene calls are TRBV12-5 and TRBJ1-1; TRBD1 agrees at 7 bases. This CDR3 comprises 14 residues. Germline V gives CDR1 LGHNT, CDR2 FRNRAP. J gave up 1 base and V 5 bases, and 4 bases lay outside the gene matches. CDR3 DNA sequence: TGTGCTAGTGGTCTCTCAGGGGGGAACACTGAAGCTTTCTTT. Translating gives CASGLSGGNTEAFF.

V usage is TRBV28 and J usage is TRBJ2-1; no clear D. Per germline, CDR1 MDHEN and CDR2 SYDVKM. The CDR3 has 11 residues. Trimming removed 2 bases at V and 9 bases at J, with 5 bases between. The CDR3, as DNA: TGTGCCAGCAGTTTAATCAGTGAGCAGTTCTTC. Protein product: CASSLISEQFF.

This clone was observed once. This chain uses TRBV6-2 or TRBV6-3 with TRBJ1-5; the D is unclear. Germline-derived CDR1 and CDR2 are MNHEY and SVGEGT. Trimming stripped 6 bases from V and 2 bases from J, with 20 bases between. The CDR3 consists of 17 residues. DNA of the CDR3: TGTGCCAGCAGCCCTTCGAACCCAATCGGTGGCAATCAGCCCCAGCATTTT. Amino acid sequence: CASSPSNPIGGNQPQHF.